Detailed here is one T cell receptor (beta chain). Its target is not known. These data come from a study of shared clonotypes between healthy human individuals. General study results and limits: About 4.5% of naive CD4 clonotypes were common to a few donors. Blood was the sole source, and tissue repertoires probably differ.

All donors were healthy HIV-negative adults lacking recent acute infections or vaccinations. The table came from immunoSEQ multiplex PCR; TCRdb's copy has only in-frame clones and leaves some out. The sample yields about 710,000 clones, around four fifths seen once. This CDR3 contains 19 residues. Germline values: CDR1 LNHNV, CDR2 YYDKDF (reference sequence). Trimming at V came to 0 bases and at J to 4 bases, leaving 18 bases not matched to a gene. The TCR was taken from a woman aged 30 to 39 in good health. Sequenced material: memory CD4+ T cells sorted from blood. Subset described: CD45RA-negative fraction. The chain recombines TRBV15 with TRBJ2-7; 7 positions match TRBD1. The DNA of the CDR3 is TGTGCCACCAGCAGAGATTATTTAGTTGGCCAGGGGGATAGTTACGAGCAGTACTTC. As protein: CATSRDYLVGQGDSYEQYF.